What follows are 27 T cell receptor beta chains derived from one specimen sequenced in a study of blood T cell repertoires in COVID-19. Produced via immunoSEQ multiplex PCR; TCRdb's table is partial and in-frame only. The sample gives some 150,000 clones, roughly 82% of which show up once; 2.2% is in the top ten. The sequenced material came from peripheral blood. The receptors were sampled from a man in his 70s with acute or convalescent COVID-19.

The CDR3 loop reads CASSTVLFGNTIYF. CDR3 DNA sequence: TGTGCCAGCAGCACGGTGTTATTTGGAAACACCATATATTTT. The chain carries TRBV6-6 and TRBJ1-3; D is unclear. The ends were cut back, 6 bases at V and 3 bases at J, with 12 bases in the middle. This CDR3 has 14 residues. Germline CDR1 and CDR2: MNHNY and SVGAGI (reference sequence).

The genes are TRBV19 and TRBJ1-5; the match to TRBD1 covers 11 bases. Germline V gene data show CDR1 as LNHDA and CDR2 as SQIVND (reference sequence). The length of the CDR3 is 20 residues. V trimming: 5 bases; J trimming: 0 bases; junction bases outside the gene matches: 15. The CDR3: CASSPRTGGVEPYSNQPQHF. As DNA, the CDR3 is TGTGCCAGTAGTCCCCGGACAGGGGGCGTTGAACCTTATAGCAATCAGCCCCAGCATTTT.

The V call is TRBV7-8, the J call TRBJ1-6; D is ambiguous. Germline V gives CDR1 SGHVS, CDR2 FQNEAQ. V dropped 4 bases and J dropped 7 bases, with 17 bases sitting between them. The CDR3 totals 16 residues. CDR3 loop: CASSSVPRGSNSPLHF. As DNA, the CDR3 is TGTGCCAGCAGCTCGGTGCCCCGGGGATCGAATTCACCCCTCCACTTT.

This clone was seen only once. The chain combines TRBV30 with TRBJ2-1, with D perhaps matching TRBD2 (5 bases). Trimming pared 2 bases from V and 8 bases from J, leaving 22 bases between. The V gene's germline CDR1 is GTSNPN and CDR2 SVGIG (reference sequence). The CDR3 has 16 residues. The CDR3 spells CAWSPAGGLSRDEQFF. CDR3 DNA: TGTGCCTGGAGTCCGGCGGGCGGTCTTTCTCGGGATGAGCAGTTCTTC.

The chain recombines TRBV19 with TRBJ1-5; TRBD1 agrees at 12 bases. With V trimmed by 9 bases and J by 6 bases, 15 bases remained unmatched. This CDR3 region has 17 residues. CDR1 is LNHDA and CDR2 is SQIVND in the germline V gene (reference sequence). The CDR3 region is CASRTPPGTGGLQPQHF. As DNA, the CDR3 is TGTGCCAGCAGGACCCCCCCCGGGACAGGGGGCCTTCAGCCCCAGCATTTT.

V and J are TRBV2 and TRBJ1-4; D might be TRBD1 (6 bases). With 2 bases removed from V and 15 bases from J, the gap between germline ends came to 22 bases. The length of the CDR3 is 15 residues. Germline V gives CDR1 SNHLY, CDR2 FYNNEI. CDR3 loop: CASSETSGTINPVFF. DNA of the CDR3: TGTGCCAGCAGTGAAACTTCCGGGACAATCAACCCGGTGTTTTTT.

This clone has just one count. For the CDR3, the DNA is TGTGCCAGCAGCCAAGCCGGGACCCAGTACTTC. This encodes CASSQAGTQYF. The chain uses TRBV7-8 and TRBJ2-5, with unresolved D. The CDR3 runs 11 residues. From germline, CDR1 is SGHVS and CDR2 FQNEAQ. The V and J ends lost 5 bases and 7 bases respectively, with 8 bases between them.

V is TRBV3-1 (or the pseudogene TRBV3-2) and J is TRBJ2-1; 10 bases line up with TRBD1. The CDR3 consists of 18 residues. The germline V gene encodes CDR1 LGHDT and CDR2 YNNKEL (reference sequence). The trim removed 4 bases at V and 4 bases at J, leaving 13 bases unmatched. CDR3 protein: CASSLKRDRGSMYNEQFF. Here the CDR3 DNA reads TGTGCCAGCAGCCTCAAACGGGACAGGGGTTCCATGTACAATGAGCAGTTCTTC.

This chain links TRBV11-2 with TRBJ2-7, with 8 bases aligning to TRBD1. The CDR3 runs to 15 residues. CDR1 is SGHAT, CDR2 FQNNGV, per germline. V shed 3 bases, J shed 1 base, and the junction held 5 bases outside the gene matches. This chain's CDR3 is CASSFRGQGSYEQYF. DNA of the CDR3: TGTGCCAGCAGCTTTAGAGGACAGGGTTCCTACGAGCAGTACTTC.

This clone was seen more than once but under ten times. This chain links TRBV4-1 with TRBJ2-6; tentative D call: TRBD1 (5 bases). This CDR3 is built from 17 residues. The ends were cut back, 4 bases at V and 0 bases at J, with 13 bases in the middle. CDR1 and CDR2 from the germline V gene are MGHRA and YSYEKL. The CDR3 loop is CASSPRQISSGANVLTF. CDR3 nucleotide sequence: TGCGCCAGCAGCCCCCGACAGATTTCCTCTGGGGCCAACGTCCTGACTTTC.

This chain links TRBV19 with TRBJ2-1; 8 bases agree with TRBD1. Trimming cost V 5 bases and J 8 bases; bases outside gene matches: 8. CDR3 size: 14 residues. Germline CDR1 reads LNHDA; CDR2 reads SQIVND (reference sequence). The CDR3 DNA is TGTGCCAGTAGTCCCCTTGGACAGGGCCATGAGCAGTTCTTC. This sequence encodes CASSPLGQGHEQFF.

This chain joins TRBV7-8 and TRBJ1-1; 7 nucleotides line up with TRBD1. The CDR3 has 13 amino acids. V lost 5 bases, J lost 10 bases, and 10 bases stayed unmatched. Germline V CDR1 and CDR2: SGHVS, FQNEAQ. In DNA form, the CDR3 reads TGTGCCAGCAGCCCTATGGGGGGACAGACAGCTTTCTTT. Translated, it gives CASSPMGGQTAFF. Full variable domain (remainder filled in from reference TRBV7-8 and TRBJ1-1): GAGVSQSPRYKVAKRGQDVALRCDPISGHVSLFWYQQALGQGPEFLTYFQNEAQLDKSGLPSDRFFAERPEGSVSTLKIQRTQQEDSAVYLCASSPMGGQTAFFGQGTRLTVV.

The J gene is TRBJ1-2, the V gene TRBV3-1 (or the pseudogene TRBV3-2); 7 positions agree with TRBD1. The CDR3 has 17 residues. J gave up 4 bases and V 4 bases, and 15 bases lay outside the gene matches. Germline loops: CDR1 LGHDT, CDR2 YNNKEL (reference sequence). In nucleotides, the CDR3 is TGTGCCAGCAGCCCAATGACAGGGTGGCCAGTAGCCTATGGCTACACCTTC. It codes for CASSPMTGWPVAYGYTF.

This clone came up once. This CDR3 is also generated by other DNA sequences in the sample. The V call is TRBV18, the J call TRBJ1-1; a weak D match, TRBD1 (6 bases). CDR3 length equals 13 residues. V was cut by 6 bases and J by 1 base, with 9 bases left in between. CDR1 and CDR2 from the germline V gene are KGHSH and LQKENI. This CDR3 is CASSSTGNTEAFF. The CDR3 DNA reads as TGTGCCAGCTCTTCGACAGGGAACACTGAAGCTTTCTTT.

The chain has TRBV6-6 and TRBJ1-2; 10 positions agree with TRBD1. The germline V gene encodes CDR1 MNHNY and CDR2 SVGAGI (reference sequence). The CDR3 loop spans 14 amino acids. J lost 7 bases, V lost 4 bases, and 6 bases had no gene match. The CDR3 bases are TGTGCCAGCAGTTCACGACAGGGGGCTTTTGGCTACACCTTC. Amino acid sequence: CASSSRQGAFGYTF.

This clone was counted a single time. The rearrangement joins TRBV3-1 (or the pseudogene TRBV3-2) to TRBJ2-5, with 12 nucleotides matching TRBD2. This CDR3 comprises 17 residues. V lost 4 bases and J lost 2; bases outside the gene matches: 8. CDR1 is LGHDT and CDR2 is YNNKEL in the germline V gene (reference sequence). The CDR3 loop is CASSPGLAGKLQETQYF. The CDR3 region has the DNA TGTGCCAGCAGCCCCGGACTAGCGGGAAAATTACAAGAGACCCAGTACTTC.

The CDR3 reads CASSSNRVGTEAFF. For the CDR3, the DNA is TGTGCCAGCAGTTCGAACCGGGTTGGCACTGAAGCTTTCTTT. This rearrangement joins TRBV6-5 to TRBJ1-1; D unclear. Trimming pared 4 bases from V and 4 bases from J, leaving 13 bases between. In germline, CDR1 is MNHEY, CDR2 SVGAGI. CDR3 size: 14 residues.

The chain combines TRBV19 with TRBJ1-5, with no clear D. Germline V CDR1 and CDR2: LNHDA, SQIVND (reference sequence). The length of the CDR3 is 15 residues. V was trimmed by 5 bases and J by 2 bases, leaving 13 bases between them. The CDR3 spells CASSPKDLGNQPQHF. For the CDR3, the DNA is TGTGCCAGTAGTCCGAAAGACCTAGGCAATCAGCCCCAGCATTTT.

This chain connects TRBV7-9 to TRBJ1-4; possibly TRBD1 for D (5 bases). Germline CDR1 and CDR2: SEHNR and FQNEAQ (reference sequence). Trimming left V 2 bases short and J 7 bases short, with 14 bases between. The CDR3 has 15 residues. The DNA of the CDR3 is TGTGCCAGCAGCTTATCGGGGGAGTGGGGTGAAAAACTGTTTTTT. This codes for CASSLSGEWGEKLFF.

The chain uses TRBV5-8 and TRBJ2-7, with TRBD2 as a possible D gene (6 bases). CDR3 length: 14 amino acids. Trimming removed 7 bases from V and 3 bases from J, with 17 bases in between. The V gene's germline CDR1 is SGHTS and CDR2 YDEGEE. The CDR3 protein is CASQSGRGFYEQYF. Written as DNA, the CDR3 is TGTGCCAGCCAATCCGGGCGGGGATTCTACGAGCAGTACTTC.

The rearrangement links TRBV19 to TRBJ2-1, with D perhaps matching TRBD2 (6 bases). With 3 bases removed from V and 8 bases from J, the gap between germline ends came to 11 bases. Germline-derived CDR1 and CDR2 are LNHDA and SQIVND (reference sequence). This CDR3 region has 13 residues. The CDR3 is CASSIRGVDEQFF. The CDR3, as DNA: TGTGCCAGTAGTATCCGCGGGGTGGATGAGCAGTTCTTC.

This chain connects TRBV11-2 to TRBJ2-7; D uncertain. There are 14 residues in the CDR3. Germline V gene sequence: CDR1 SGHAT, CDR2 FQNNGV. V lost 1 base and J lost 3, with 10 bases in between. CDR3 sequence reads: CASSLATEDYEQYF. The CDR3 DNA is TGTGCCAGCAGCTTAGCTACAGAAGACTACGAGCAGTACTTC. Filled out from reference TRBV11-2 and TRBJ2-7, the complete variable domain reads EAGVAQSPRYKIIEKRQSVAFWCNPISGHATLYWYQQILGQGPKLLIQFQNNGVVDDSQLPKDRFSAERLKGVDSTLKIQPAKLEDSAVYLCASSLATEDYEQYFGPGTRLTVT.

The chain has TRBV18 and TRBJ1-1; D unclear. Germline V gene sequence: CDR1 KGHSH, CDR2 LQKENI. There are 13 residues in the CDR3. V lost 3 bases and J 7 bases, leaving 12 bases between the germline ends. CDR3 in DNA: TGTGCCAGCTCACCTATGGACGGGATTGAAGCTTTCTTT. It is translated as CASSPMDGIEAFF.

V is TRBV5-6 and J is TRBJ2-7; 9 nucleotides line up with TRBD1. Germline CDR1 reads SGHDT; CDR2 reads YYEEEE. The V gene end was trimmed by 5 bases and the J gene end by 6 bases; junction bases not matched to a gene: 9. The CDR3 totals 14 residues. The CDR3 bases are TGTGCCAGCAGTGTAAACAGGGGGCGATCCGAGCAGTACTTC. Amino acid sequence: CASSVNRGRSEQYF.

J is TRBJ2-2 and V is TRBV7-2, with TRBD2 matching over 7 bases. The CDR3 has 15 amino acids. The germline CDR1 and CDR2 sequences are SGHTA and FQGNSA. V was pared by 5 bases and J by 4 bases, with 7 bases of the junction left unmatched. The CDR3 DNA sequence: TGTGCCAGCAGCCCCCTCGGGGGGAGCACCGGGGAGCTGTTTTTT. Its translation is CASSPLGGSTGELFF.

This chain links TRBV13 with TRBJ1-6; possible D gene TRBD1, 5 bases. Trimming took 0 bases from V and 10 from J, leaving 22 bases between them. Per the germline V gene, CDR1 is PRHDT and CDR2 is FYEKMQ (reference sequence). The CDR3 contains 18 residues. CDR3 sequence: CASSLGQSGREVRSPLHF. The CDR3 bases are TGTGCCAGCAGCTTAGGCCAGTCGGGCAGGGAGGTTCGGTCACCCCTCCACTTT.

The chain combines TRBV28 with TRBJ1-2; D is possibly TRBD1 (5 bases). Per the germline V gene, CDR1 is MDHEN and CDR2 is SYDVKM. The CDR3 sequence is 13 residues long. Trimming removed 5 bases at V and 6 bases at J, with 13 bases between. The CDR3 DNA follows: TGTGCCAGCAGTGCGGGACGTCGGGATGGCTACACCTTC. Translated, it gives CASSAGRRDGYTF.